This T cell receptor beta chain emerged from a study of blood T cell repertoires in COVID-19. At the level of the study: The United States, Italy and Spain supplied acute and convalescent COVID-19 samples.

Source study methods: Amplifying reference gene primers gave estimates of nucleated cell counts. Only in-frame clones appear in the TCRdb table, and some are missing; sequencing was by immunoSEQ multiplex PCR. V, J and clone size reflect that table, while D and trimming were determined from the DNA. The sample has tens of thousands of clones, about 80% seen once; the top ten hold 15% to 20%. V was shortened by 4 bases and J by 5 bases, with 8 bases between the two germline ends. Germline CDR1 and CDR2: SEHNR and FQNEAQ (reference sequence). The CDR3 has 13 residues. J is TRBJ2-2 and V is TRBV7-9, with a weak D call TRBD2 (5 bases). This receptor was taken from a human donor in a cohort sampled during active COVID-19. The material sequenced was peripheral blood. CDR3 in amino acids: CASSSGRTGELFF. The CDR3 nucleotides read TGTGCCAGCAGCTCGGGGAGAACCGGGGAGCTGTTTTTT.